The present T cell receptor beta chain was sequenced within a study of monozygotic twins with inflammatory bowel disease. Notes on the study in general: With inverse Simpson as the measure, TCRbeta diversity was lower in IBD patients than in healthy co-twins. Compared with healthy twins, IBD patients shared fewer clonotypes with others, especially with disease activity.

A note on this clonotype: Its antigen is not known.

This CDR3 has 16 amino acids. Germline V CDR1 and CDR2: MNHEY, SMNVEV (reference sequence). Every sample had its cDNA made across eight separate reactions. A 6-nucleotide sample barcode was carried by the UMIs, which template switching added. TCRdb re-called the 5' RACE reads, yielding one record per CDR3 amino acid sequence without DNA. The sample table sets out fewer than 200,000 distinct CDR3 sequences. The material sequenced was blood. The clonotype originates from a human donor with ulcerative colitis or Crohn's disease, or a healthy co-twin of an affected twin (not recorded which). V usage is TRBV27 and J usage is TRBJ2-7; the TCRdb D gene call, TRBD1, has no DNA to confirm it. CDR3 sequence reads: CASSPSFAGAGYEQYF.